This entry features one TCR beta chain sequence. As yet, its antigen is unknown. This sample was included in a study of identifying expanded T cells in peripheral blood. Healthy donors had no documented immune events, such as infections, while sampled. Trimming removed 5 bases from V and 1 base from J, with 11 bases in between. CDR1 SGHTA and CDR2 FQGTGA come from the germline V gene. The CDR3 runs 14 residues. Generated by immunoSEQ multiplex PCR, the TCRdb table keeps only in-frame clones and is missing some. The sample holds around 78,000 clones, approximately 84% seen once. General observations from the study: Approximately two-week clone count variance significantly increased as total template count grew. Over two and four weeks, about 17 and 20 clones changed, versus 1.2 between replicates.

Sequencing was done on a sample of blood. The chain combines TRBV7-3 with TRBJ1-1; tentative D call: TRBD1 (5 bases). The clonotype originates from a person between 18 and 75 years old in good health. The CDR3 nucleotides are TGTGCCAGCAGCCAAGGACACGCGAACACTGAAGCTTTCTTT. The encoded protein is CASSQGHANTEAFF.